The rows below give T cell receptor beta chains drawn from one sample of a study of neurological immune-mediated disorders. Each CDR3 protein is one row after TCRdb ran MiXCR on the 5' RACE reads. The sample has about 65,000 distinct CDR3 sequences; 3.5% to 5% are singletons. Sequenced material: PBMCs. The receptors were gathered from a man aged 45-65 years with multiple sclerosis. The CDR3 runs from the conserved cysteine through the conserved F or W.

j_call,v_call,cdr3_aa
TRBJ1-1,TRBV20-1,CSAPGQNRMNTEAFF
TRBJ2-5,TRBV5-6,CASSLGLQETQYF
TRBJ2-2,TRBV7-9,CASSPPDTGELFF
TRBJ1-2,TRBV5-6,CASSLGQGANYGYTF
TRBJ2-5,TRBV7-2,CASSSQQGALETQYF
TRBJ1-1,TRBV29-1,CSVGLLETEAFF
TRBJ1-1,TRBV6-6,CASRGLGQANTEAFF
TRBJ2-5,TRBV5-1,CASSLAALAGQETQYF
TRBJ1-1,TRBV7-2,CASSLTATEAFF
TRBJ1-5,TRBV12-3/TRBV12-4,CASSLARDILSNQPQHF
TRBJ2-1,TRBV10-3,CAISESSPVDSNEQFF
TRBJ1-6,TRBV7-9,CASSRTASPLNF
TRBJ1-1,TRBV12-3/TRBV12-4,CASSLGGGGNTEAFF
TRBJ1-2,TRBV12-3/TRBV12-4,CASIDDRGGYTF
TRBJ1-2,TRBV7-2,CASSLSTGALWNYGYTF
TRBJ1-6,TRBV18,CASSPGLGQGNNSPLNF
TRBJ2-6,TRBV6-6,CASSYRGANVLTF
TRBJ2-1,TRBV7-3,CASSFRAAGWDRGSYNEQFF
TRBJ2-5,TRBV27,CASTPRTSGGGETQYF
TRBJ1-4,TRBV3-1,CASSQTGGEKLFF
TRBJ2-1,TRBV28,CASSLYVTPNEQFF
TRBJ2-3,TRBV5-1,CASSFSGTSGGTDTQYF
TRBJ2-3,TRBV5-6,CASSRGTDTQYF
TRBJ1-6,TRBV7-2,CASSLVRQGNSPLHF
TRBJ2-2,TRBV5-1,CASSQRNTGELFF
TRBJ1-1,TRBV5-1,CASSLGRAAEAFF
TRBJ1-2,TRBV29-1,CSVLWQGTNYGYTF
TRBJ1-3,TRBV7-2,CASSFLGLGNTIYF
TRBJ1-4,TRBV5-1,CASSPRFPANEKLFF
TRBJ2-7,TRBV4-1,CASSQDRAGAGAKEQYF
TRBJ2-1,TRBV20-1,CSAYRVNEQFF
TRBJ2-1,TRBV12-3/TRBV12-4,CASQPRQYNEQFF
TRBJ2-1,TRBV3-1,CASSPTPNNEQFF
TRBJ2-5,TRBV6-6,CASSYGQGRGETQYF
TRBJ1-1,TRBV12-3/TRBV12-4,CASSFQGGTEAFF
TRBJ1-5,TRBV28,CASSYATGVGNQPQNF
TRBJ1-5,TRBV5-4,CASSYNNQPQHF
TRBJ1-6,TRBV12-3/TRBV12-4,CASSGDSPLHF